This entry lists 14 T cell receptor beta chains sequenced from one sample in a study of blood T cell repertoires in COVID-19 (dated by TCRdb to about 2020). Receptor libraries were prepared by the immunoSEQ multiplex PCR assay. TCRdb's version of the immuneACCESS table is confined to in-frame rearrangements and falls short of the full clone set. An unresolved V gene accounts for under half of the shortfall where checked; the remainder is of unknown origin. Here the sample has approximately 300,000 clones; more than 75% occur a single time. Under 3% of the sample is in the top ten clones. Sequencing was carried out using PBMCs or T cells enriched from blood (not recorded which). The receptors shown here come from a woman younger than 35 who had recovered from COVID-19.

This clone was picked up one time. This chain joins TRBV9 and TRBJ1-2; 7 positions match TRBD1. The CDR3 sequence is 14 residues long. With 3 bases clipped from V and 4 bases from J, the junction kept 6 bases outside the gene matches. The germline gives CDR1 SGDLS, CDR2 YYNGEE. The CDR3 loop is CASSGGDRAYGYTF. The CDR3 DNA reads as TGTGCCAGCAGCGGAGGAGACAGGGCCTATGGCTACACCTTC.

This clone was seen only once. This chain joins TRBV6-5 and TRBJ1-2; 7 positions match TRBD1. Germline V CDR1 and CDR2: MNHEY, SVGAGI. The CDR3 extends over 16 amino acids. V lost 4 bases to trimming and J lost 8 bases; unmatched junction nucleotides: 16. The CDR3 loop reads CASSLPGQAGSRGYTF. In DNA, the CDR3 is TGTGCCAGCAGTTTGCCCGGACAGGCGGGGTCGCGAGGCTACACCTTC.

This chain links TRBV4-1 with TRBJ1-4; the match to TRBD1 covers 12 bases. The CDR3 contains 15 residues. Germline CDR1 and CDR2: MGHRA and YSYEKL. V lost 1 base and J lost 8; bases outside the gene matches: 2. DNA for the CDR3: TGCGCCAGCAGCCAAGGGGACAGGGGGCAAGAAAAACTGTTTTTT. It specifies CASSQGDRGQEKLFF.

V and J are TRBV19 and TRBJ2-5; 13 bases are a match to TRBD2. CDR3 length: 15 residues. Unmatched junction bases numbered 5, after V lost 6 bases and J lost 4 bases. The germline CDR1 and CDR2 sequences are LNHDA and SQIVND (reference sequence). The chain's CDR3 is CASSTSGGGRETQYF. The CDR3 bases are TGTGCCAGTAGCACTAGCGGGGGGGGTCGAGAGACCCAGTACTTC.

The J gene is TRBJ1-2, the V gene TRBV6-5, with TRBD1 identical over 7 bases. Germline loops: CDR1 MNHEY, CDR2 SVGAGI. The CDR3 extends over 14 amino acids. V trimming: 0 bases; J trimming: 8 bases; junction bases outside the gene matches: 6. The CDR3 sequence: CASSYSGTEGGYTF. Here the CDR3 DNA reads TGTGCCAGCAGTTACTCAGGGACAGAAGGAGGCTACACCTTC.

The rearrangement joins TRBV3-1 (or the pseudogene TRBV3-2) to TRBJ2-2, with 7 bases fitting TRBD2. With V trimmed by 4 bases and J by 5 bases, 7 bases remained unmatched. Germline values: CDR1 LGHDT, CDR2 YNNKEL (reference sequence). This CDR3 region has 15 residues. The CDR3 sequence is CASSLRTSLTGELFF. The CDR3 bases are TGTGCCAGCAGCCTGCGGACTAGTTTGACCGGGGAGCTGTTTTTT.

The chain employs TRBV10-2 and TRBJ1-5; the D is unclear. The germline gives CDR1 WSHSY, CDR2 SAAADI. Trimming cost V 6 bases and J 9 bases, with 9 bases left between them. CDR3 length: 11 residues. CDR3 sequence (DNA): TGCGCCAGCAGCGACTCCGGGCCCCAGCATTTT. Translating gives CASSDSGPQHF.

The CDR3 loop is CASSVGSEGEAPLHF. The CDR3 DNA follows: TGTGCCAGCAGCGTAGGTTCTGAGGGCGAGGCACCCCTCCACTTT. The chain is built from TRBV9 and TRBJ1-6, with D unresolved. The CDR3 has 15 amino acids. Looked up from germline, CDR1 is SGDLS and CDR2 is YYNGEE. V shed 0 bases and J shed 11 bases, with 15 bases lying between them. The full variable domain, in which reference TRBV9 and TRBJ1-6 provide the parts outside the CDR3, is DSGVTQTPKHLITATGQRVTLRCSPRSGDLSVYWYQQSLDQGLQFLIQYYNGEERAKGNILERFSAQQFPDLHSELNLSSLELGDSALYFCASSVGSEGEAPLHFGNGTRLTVT.

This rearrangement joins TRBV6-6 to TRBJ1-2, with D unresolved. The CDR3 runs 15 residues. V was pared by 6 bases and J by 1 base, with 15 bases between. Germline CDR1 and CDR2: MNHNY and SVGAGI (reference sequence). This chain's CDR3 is CASSILREGNYGYTF. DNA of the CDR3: TGTGCCAGCAGCATCCTAAGGGAGGGTAACTATGGCTACACCTTC.

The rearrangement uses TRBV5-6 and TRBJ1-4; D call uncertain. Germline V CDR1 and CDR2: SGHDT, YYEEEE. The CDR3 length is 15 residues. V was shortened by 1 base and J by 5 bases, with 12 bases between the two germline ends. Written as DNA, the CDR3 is TGTGCCAGCAGCTTGACCGGGGAAGGAAATGAAAAACTGTTTTTT. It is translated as CASSLTGEGNEKLFF.

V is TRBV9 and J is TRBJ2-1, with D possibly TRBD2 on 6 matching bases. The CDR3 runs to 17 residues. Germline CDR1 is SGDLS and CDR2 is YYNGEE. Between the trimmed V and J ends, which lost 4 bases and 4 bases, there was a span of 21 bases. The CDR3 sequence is CASSSPPPSAIYNEQFF. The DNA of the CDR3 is TGTGCCAGCAGCTCTCCCCCCCCTAGCGCAATATACAATGAGCAGTTCTTC.

CDR3 loop: CASSVRTAMNTGGELFF. CDR3 coding DNA: TGTGCCAGCAGCGTACGGACAGCTATGAACACCGGCGGGGAGCTGTTTTTT. The V gene is TRBV9, the J gene TRBJ2-2; tentatively, D is TRBD1 (6 bases). Per the germline V gene, CDR1 is SGDLS and CDR2 is YYNGEE. V shed 1 base and J shed 7 bases, with 20 bases lying between them. This CDR3 contains 17 residues.

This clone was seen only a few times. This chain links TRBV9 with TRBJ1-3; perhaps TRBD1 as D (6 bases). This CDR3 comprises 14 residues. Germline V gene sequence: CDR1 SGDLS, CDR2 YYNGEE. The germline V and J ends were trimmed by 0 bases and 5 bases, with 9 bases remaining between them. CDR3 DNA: TGTGCCAGCAGCGTAGGGGGGGGCAGAAACACCATATATTTT. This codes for CASSVGGGRNTIYF.

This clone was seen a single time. For the CDR3, the DNA is TGCGCCAGCAGCTTGGCCCCCCTGCGATTTTCGGCTAATGAAAAACTGTTTTTT. It specifies CASSLAPLRFSANEKLFF. The chain uses TRBV5-1 and TRBJ1-4, with D uncertain. Trimming removed 0 bases from V and 3 bases from J, with 18 bases in between. Germline V gene data show CDR1 as SGHRS and CDR2 as YFSETQ. The length of the CDR3 is 18 residues.